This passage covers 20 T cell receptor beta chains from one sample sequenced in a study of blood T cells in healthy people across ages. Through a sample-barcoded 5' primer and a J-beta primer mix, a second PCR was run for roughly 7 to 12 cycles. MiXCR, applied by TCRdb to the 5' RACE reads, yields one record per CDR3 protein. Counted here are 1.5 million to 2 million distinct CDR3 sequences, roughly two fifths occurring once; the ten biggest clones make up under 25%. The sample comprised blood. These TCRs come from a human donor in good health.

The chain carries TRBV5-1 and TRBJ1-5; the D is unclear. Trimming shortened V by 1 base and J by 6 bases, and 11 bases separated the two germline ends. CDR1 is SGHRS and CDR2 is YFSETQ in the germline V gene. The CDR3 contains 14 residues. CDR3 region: CASSLMGMGQPQHF. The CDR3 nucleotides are TGCGCCAGCAGCTTGATGGGGATGGGTCAGCCCCAGCATTTT.

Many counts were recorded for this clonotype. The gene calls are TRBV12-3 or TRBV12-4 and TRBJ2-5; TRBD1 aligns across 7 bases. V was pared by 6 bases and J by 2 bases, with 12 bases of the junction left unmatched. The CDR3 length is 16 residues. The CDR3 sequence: CASSYRGRPWQETQYF. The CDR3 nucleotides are TGTGCCAGCAGCTACAGGGGAAGACCGTGGCAAGAGACCCAGTACTTC.

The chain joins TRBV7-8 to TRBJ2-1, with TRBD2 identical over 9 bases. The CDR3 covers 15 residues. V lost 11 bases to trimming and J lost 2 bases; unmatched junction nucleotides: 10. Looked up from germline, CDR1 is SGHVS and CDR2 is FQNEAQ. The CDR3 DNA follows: TGTGCCGTTGGCGGGGGGGCGGCAACCTACAATGAGCAGTTCTTC. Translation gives CAVGGGAATYNEQFF.

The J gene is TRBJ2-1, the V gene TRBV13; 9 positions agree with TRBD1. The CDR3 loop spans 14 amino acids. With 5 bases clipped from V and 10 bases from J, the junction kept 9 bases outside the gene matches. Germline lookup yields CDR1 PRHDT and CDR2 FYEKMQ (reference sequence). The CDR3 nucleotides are TGTGCCAGCAGCCAACGGACAGGGGTAGGGGAGCAGTTCTTC. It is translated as CASSQRTGVGEQFF.

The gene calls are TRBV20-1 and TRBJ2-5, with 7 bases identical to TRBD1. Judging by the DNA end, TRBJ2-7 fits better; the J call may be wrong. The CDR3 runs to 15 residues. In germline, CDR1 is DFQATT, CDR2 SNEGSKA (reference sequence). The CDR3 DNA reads TGCAGTGCTTCCACTCCGGGACAGCAGGGGAACGAGCAGTACTTC. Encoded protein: CSASTPGQQGNEQYF.

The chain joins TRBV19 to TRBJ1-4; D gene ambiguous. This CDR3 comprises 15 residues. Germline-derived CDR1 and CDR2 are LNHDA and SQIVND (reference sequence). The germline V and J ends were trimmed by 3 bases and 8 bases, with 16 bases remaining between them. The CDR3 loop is CASSIDNGGGEKLFF. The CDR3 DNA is TGTGCCAGTAGTATCGATAACGGCGGCGGCGAAAAACTGTTTTTT.

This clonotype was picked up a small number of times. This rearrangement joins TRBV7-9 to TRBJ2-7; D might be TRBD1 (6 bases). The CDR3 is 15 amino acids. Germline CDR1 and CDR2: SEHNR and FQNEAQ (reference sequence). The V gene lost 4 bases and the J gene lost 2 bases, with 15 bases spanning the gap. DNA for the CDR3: TGTGCCAGCAGCTCCGGACAGCTATCTCCCTACGAGCAGTACTTC. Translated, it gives CASSSGQLSPYEQYF.

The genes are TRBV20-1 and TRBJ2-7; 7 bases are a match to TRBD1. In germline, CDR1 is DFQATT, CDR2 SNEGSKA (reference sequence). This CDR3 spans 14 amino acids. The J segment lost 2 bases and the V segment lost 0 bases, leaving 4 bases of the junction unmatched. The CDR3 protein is CSARDDRVTYEQYF. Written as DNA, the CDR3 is TGCAGTGCTAGAGATGACAGGGTCACCTACGAGCAGTACTTC.

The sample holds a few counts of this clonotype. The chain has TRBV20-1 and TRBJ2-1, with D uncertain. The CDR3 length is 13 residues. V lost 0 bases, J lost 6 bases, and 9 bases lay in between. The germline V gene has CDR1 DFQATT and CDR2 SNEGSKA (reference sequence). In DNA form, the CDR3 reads TGCAGTGCTAGAGAAAATACCCGCAATGAGCAGTTCTTC. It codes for CSARENTRNEQFF.

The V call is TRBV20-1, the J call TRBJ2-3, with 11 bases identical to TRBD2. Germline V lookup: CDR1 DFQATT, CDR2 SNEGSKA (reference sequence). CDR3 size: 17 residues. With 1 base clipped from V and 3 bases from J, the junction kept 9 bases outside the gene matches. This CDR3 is CSARGSSGGYETDTQYF. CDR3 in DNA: TGCAGTGCTAGAGGGTCTAGCGGGGGGTATGAGACAGATACGCAGTATTTT.

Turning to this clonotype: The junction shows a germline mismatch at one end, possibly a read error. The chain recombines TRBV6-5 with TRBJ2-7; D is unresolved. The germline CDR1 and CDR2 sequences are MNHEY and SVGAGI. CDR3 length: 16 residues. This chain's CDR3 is CACSTLINTYSYEQYF. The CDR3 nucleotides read TGTGCCTGCAGTACCCTTATAAACACGTACTCCTACGAGCAGTACTTC.

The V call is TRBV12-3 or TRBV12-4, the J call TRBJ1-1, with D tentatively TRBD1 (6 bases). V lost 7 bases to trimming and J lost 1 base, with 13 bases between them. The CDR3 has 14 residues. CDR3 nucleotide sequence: TGTGCCAGCAATAAGGGGGAATCGAACACTGAAGCTTTCTTT. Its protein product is CASNKGESNTEAFF.

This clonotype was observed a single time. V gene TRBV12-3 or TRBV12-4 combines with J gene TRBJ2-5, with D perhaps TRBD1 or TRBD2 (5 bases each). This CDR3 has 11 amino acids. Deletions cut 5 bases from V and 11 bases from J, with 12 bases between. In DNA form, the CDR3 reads TGTGCCAGCAGTCGGACATGGGAGCAGTACTTC. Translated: CASSRTWEQYF.

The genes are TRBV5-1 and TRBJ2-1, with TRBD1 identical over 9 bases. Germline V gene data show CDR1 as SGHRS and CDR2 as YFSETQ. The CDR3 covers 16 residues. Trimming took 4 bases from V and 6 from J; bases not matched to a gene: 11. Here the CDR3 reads CASSHNRGRVGNEQFF. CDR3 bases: TGCGCCAGCAGCCACAACAGGGGGCGGGTAGGCAATGAGCAGTTCTTC.

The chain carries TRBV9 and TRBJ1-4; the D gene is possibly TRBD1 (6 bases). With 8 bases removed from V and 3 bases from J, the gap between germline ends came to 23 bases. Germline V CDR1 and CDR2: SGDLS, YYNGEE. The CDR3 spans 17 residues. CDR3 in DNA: TGTGCCAGTACTTCCGACGGGACAACTCCTCCTAATGAAAAACTGTTTTTT. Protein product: CASTSDGTTPPNEKLFF.

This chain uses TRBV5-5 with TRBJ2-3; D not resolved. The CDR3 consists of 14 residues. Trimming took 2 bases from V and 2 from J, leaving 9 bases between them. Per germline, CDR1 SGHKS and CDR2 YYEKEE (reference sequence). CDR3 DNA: TGTGCCAGCAGCTTTAACCCCCCCACAGATACGCAGTATTTT. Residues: CASSFNPPTDTQYF.

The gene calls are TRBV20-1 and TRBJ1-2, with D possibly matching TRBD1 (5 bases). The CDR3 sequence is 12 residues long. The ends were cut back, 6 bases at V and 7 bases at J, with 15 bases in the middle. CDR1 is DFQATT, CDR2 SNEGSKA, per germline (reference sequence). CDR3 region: CSAEFREGGYTF. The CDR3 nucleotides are TGCAGTGCCGAGTTCAGGGAGGGTGGCTACACCTTC.

The CDR3 protein is CASSLWDGYLAKNIQYF. CDR3 nucleotide sequence: TGTGCCAGCAGCTTATGGGATGGGTACCTAGCCAAAAACATTCAGTACTTC. The chain has TRBV7-8 and TRBJ2-4; D ambiguous. The V end lost 2 bases, the J end lost 0 bases, and 14 bases lay between the germline ends. The CDR3 length is 17 residues. Germline values: CDR1 SGHVS, CDR2 FQNEAQ.

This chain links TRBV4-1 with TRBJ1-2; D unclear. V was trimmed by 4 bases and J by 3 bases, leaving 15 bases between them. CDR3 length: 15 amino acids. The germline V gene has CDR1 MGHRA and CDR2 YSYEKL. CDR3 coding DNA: TGCGCCAGCAGCCTCCCTAGGGCAGGCCACTATGGCTACACCTTC. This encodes CASSLPRAGHYGYTF.

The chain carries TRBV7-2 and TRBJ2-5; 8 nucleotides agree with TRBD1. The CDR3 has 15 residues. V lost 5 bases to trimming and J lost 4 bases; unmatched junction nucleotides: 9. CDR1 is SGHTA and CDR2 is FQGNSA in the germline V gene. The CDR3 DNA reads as TGTGCCAGCAGCATCCAGACAGGGGCGGGAGAGACCCAGTACTTC. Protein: CASSIQTGAGETQYF.